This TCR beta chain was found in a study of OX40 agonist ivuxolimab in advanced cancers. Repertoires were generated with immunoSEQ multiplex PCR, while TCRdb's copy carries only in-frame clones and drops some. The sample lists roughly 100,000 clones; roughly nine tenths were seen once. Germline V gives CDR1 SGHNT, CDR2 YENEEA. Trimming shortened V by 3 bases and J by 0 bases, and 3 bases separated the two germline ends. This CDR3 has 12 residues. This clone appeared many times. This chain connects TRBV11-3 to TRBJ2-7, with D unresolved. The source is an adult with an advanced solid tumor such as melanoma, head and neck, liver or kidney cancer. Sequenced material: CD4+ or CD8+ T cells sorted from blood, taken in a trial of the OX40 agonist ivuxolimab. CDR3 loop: CASSFRSYEQYF. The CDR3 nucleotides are TGTGCCAGCAGCTTCCGCTCCTACGAGCAGTACTTC.